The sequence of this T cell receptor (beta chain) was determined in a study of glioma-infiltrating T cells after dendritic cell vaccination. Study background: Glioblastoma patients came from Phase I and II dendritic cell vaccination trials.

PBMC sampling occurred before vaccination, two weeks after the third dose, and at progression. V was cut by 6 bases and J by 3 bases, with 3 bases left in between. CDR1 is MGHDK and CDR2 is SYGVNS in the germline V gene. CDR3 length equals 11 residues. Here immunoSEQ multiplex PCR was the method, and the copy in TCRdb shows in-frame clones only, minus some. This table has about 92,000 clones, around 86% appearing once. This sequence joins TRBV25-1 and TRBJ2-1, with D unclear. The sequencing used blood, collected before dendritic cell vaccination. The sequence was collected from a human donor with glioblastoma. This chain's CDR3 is CASSGYNEQFF. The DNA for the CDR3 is TGTGCCAGCAGCGGCTACAATGAGCAGTTCTTC.